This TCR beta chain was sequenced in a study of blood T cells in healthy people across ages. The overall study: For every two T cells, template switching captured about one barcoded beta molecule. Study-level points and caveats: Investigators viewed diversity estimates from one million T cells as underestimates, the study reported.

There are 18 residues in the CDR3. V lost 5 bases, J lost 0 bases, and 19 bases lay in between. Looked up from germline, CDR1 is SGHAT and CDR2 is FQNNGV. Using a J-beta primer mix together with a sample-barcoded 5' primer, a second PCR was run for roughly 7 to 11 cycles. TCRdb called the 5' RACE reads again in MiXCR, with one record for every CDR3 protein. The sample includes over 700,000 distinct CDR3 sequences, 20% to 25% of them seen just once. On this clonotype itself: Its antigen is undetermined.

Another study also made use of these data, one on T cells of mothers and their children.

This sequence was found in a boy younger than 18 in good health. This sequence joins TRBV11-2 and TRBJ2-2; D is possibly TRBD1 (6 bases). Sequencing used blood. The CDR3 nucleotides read TGTGCCAGCAGCCTGCTCGGAGGTGGGGGCGCGAACACCGGGGAGCTGTTTTTT. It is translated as CASSLLGGGGANTGELFF.